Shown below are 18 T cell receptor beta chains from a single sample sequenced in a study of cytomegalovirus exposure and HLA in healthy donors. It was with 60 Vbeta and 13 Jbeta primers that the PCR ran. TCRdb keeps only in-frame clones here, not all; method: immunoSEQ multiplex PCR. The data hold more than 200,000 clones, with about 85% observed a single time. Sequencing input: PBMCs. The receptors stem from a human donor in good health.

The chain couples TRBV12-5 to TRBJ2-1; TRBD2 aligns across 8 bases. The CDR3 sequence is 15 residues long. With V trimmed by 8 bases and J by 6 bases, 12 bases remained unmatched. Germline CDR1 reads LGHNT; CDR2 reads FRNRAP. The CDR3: CASQPRLARPNEQFF. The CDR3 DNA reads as TGTGCTAGTCAGCCCCGACTAGCGAGGCCCAATGAGCAGTTCTTC.

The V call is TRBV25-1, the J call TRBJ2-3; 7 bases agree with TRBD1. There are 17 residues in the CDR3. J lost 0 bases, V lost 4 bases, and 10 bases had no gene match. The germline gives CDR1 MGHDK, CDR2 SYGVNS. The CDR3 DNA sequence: TGTGCCAGCAGTGCCGAAATGACAGGGATTAGCACAGATACGCAGTATTTT. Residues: CASSAEMTGISTDTQYF.

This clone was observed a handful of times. Here the CDR3 DNA reads TGTGCCACCAGCAGAGCGCCCGCCCGGGATCAGCCCCAGCATTTT. This codes for CATSRAPARDQPQHF. The chain joins TRBV15 to TRBJ1-5; D call uncertain. CDR1 is LNHNV and CDR2 is YYDKDF in the germline V gene (reference sequence). The CDR3 sequence is 15 residues long. V was cut by 1 base and J by 5 bases, with 12 bases left in between.

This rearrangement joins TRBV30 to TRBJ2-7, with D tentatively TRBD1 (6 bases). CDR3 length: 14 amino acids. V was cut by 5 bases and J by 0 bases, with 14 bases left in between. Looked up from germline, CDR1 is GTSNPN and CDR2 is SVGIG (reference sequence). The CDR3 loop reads CAWGGRKSSYEQYF. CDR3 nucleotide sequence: TGTGCCTGGGGGGGCAGAAAGAGCTCCTACGAGCAGTACTTC.

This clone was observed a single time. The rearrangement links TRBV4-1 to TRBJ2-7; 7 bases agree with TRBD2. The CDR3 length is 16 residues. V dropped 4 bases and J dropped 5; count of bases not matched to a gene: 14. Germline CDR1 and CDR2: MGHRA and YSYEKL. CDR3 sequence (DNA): TGCGCCAGCAGCCCCCTGGGCGGGAGCGCCGTCCACGAGCAGTACTTC. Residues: CASSPLGGSAVHEQYF.

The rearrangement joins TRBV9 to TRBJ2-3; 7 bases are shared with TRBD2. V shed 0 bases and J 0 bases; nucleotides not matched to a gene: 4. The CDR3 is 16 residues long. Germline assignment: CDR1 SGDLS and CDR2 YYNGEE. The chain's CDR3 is CASSVEVGGSTDTQYF. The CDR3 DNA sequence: TGTGCCAGCAGCGTAGAGGTGGGGGGGAGCACAGATACGCAGTATTTT.

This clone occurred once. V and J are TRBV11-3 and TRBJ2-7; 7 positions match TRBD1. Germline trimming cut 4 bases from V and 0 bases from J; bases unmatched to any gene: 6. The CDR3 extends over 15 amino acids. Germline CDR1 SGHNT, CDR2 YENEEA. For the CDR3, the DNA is TGTGCCAGCAGCTCCCGACAGGGAGCCTCCTACGAGCAGTACTTC. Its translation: CASSSRQGASYEQYF.

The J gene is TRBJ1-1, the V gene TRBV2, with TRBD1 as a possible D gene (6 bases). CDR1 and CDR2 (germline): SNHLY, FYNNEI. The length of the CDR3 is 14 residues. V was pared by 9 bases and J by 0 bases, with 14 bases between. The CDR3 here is CARNRGAVNTEAFF. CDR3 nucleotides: TGTGCCAGAAATCGGGGGGCGGTGAACACTGAAGCTTTCTTT.

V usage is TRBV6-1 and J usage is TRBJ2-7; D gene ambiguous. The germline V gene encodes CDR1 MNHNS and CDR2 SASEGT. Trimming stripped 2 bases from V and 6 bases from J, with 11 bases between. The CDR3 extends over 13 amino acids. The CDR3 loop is CASSERVPAEQYF. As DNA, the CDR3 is TGTGCCAGCAGTGAACGGGTCCCTGCCGAGCAGTACTTC.

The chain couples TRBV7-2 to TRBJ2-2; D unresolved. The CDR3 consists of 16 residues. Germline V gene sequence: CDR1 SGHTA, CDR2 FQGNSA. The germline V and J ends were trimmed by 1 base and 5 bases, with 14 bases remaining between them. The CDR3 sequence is CASSLGLGTGTGELFF. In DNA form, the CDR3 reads TGTGCCAGCAGCTTAGGATTGGGTACGGGTACCGGGGAGCTGTTTTTT.

The CDR3, as DNA: TGTGCCTGCTCGGGACAGGGGAATGAAAAACTGTTTTTT. Encoded protein: CACSGQGNEKLFF. J is TRBJ1-4 and V is TRBV10-3; 10 positions match TRBD1. CDR1 and CDR2 (germline): ENHRY, SYGVKD. This CDR3 is built from 13 residues. V gave up 11 bases and J gave up 5 bases; unmatched junction bases: 5.

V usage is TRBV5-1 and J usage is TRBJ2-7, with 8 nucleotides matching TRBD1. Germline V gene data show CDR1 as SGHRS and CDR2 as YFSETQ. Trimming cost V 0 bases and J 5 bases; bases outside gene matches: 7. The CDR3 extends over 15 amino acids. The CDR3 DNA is TGCGCCAGCAGCTTGGGACAGGGGTTTGGAGACGAGCAGTACTTC. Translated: CASSLGQGFGDEQYF.

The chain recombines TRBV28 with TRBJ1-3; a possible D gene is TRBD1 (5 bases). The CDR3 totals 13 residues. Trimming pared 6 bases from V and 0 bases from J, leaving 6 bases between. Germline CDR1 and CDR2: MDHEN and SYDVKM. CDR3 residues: CASSDSSGNTIYF. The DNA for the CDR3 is TGTGCCAGCAGCGACAGCTCTGGAAACACCATATATTTT.

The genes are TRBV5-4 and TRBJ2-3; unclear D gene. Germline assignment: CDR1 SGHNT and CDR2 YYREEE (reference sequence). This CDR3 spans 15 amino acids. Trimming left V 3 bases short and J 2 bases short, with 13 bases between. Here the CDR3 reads CASSWHDSFTDTQYF. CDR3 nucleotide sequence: TGTGCCAGCAGCTGGCACGACTCTTTCACAGATACGCAGTATTTT.

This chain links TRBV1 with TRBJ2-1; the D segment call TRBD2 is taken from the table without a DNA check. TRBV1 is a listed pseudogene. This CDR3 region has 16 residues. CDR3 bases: TGCACCAGCAGCCAAGCTTGGAGCGGGATTTGGAATGAGCAGTTCTTC. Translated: CTSSQAWSGIWNEQFF.

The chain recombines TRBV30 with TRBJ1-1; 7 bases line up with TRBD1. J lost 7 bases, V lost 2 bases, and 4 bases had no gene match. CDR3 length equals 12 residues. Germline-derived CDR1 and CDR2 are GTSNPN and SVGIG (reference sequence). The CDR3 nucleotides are TGTGCCTGGAGTTTGACAGGGTATGAAGCTTTCTTT. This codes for CAWSLTGYEAFF.

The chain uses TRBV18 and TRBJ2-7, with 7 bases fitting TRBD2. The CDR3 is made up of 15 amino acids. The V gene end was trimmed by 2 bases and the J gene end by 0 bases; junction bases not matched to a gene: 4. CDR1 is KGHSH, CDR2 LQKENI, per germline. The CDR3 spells CASSPMRESSYEQYF. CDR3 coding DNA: TGTGCCAGCTCACCAATGCGGGAGAGCTCCTACGAGCAGTACTTC.

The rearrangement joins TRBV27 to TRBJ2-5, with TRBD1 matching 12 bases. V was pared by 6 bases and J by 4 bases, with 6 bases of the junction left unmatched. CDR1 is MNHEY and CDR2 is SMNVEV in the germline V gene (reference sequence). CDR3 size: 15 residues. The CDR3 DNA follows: TGTGCCAGCAGCCAGAGGGACAGGGGGCTAGAGACCCAGTACTTC. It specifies CASSQRDRGLETQYF.